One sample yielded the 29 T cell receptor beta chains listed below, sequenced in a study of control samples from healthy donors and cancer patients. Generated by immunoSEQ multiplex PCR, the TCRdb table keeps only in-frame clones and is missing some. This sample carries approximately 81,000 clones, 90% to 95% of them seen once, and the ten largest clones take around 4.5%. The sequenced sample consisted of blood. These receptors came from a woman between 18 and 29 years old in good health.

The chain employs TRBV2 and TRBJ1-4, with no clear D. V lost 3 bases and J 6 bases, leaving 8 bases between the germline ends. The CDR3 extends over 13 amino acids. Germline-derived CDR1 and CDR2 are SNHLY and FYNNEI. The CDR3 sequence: CASSDSGYEKLFF. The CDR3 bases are TGTGCCAGCAGTGATTCGGGGTATGAAAAACTGTTTTTT.

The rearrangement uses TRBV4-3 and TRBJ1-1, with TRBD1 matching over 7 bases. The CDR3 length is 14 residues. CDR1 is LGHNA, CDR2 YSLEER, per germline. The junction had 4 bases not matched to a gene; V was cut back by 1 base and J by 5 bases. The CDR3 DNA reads TGCGCCAGCAGCCAAGGTGCAGGGGGGACTGAAGCTTTCTTT. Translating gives CASSQGAGGTEAFF.

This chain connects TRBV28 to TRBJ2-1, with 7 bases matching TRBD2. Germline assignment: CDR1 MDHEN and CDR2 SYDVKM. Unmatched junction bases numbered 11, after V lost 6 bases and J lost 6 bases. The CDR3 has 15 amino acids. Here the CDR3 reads CASSERITSANEQFF. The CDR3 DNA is TGTGCCAGCAGCGAGAGGATCACTAGCGCCAATGAGCAGTTCTTC.

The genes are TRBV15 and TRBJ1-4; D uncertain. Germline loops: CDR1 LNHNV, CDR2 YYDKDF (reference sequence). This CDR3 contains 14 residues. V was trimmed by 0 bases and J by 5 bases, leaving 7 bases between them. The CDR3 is CATSRDDENEKLFF. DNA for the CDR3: TGTGCCACCAGCAGAGACGACGAAAATGAAAAACTGTTTTTT.

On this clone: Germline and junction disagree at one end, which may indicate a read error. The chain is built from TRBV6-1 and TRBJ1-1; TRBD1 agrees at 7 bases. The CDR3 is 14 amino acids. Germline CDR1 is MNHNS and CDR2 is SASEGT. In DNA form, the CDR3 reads TGTGCCAGCAGAGAAGACACAGGGGTGACTGAAGCTTTCTTT. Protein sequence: CASREDTGVTEAFF.

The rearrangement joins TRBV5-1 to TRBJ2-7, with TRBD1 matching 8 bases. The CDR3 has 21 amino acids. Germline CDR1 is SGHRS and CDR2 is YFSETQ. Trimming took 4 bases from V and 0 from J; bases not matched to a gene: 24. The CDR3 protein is CASSLRIPDRDAYPSSYEQYF. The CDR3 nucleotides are TGCGCCAGCAGCCTTCGTATACCGGACAGGGATGCCTACCCTAGCTCCTACGAGCAGTACTTC.

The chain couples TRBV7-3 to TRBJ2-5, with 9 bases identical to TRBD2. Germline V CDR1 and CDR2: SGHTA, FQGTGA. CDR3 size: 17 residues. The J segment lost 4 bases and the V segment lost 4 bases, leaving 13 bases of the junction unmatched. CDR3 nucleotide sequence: TGTGCCAGCAGCTACGAGGAGGTAGCGGGGGACCGAGAGACCCAGTACTTC. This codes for CASSYEEVAGDRETQYF.

The CDR3 protein is CASSLSFRNEQYF. CDR3 sequence (DNA): TGTGCCAGCAGTTTGTCTTTTAGGAATGAGCAGTACTTC. V usage is TRBV28 and J usage is TRBJ2-7, with D unclear. The CDR3 extends over 13 amino acids. Germline CDR1 and CDR2: MDHEN and SYDVKM. Trimming removed 3 bases at V and 7 bases at J, with 13 bases between.

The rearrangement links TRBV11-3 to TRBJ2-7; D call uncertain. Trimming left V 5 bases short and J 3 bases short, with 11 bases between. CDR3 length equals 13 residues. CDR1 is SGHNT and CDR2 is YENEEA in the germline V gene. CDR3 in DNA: TGTGCCAGCAGCGTCGGACCTAGCTACGAGCAGTACTTC. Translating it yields CASSVGPSYEQYF. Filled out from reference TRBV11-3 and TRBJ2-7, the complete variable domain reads EAGVVQSPRYKIIEKKQPVAFWCNPISGHNTLYWYLQNLGQGPELLIRYENEEAVDDSQLPKDRFSAERLKGVDSTLKIQPAELGDSAVYLCASSVGPSYEQYFGPGTRLTVT.

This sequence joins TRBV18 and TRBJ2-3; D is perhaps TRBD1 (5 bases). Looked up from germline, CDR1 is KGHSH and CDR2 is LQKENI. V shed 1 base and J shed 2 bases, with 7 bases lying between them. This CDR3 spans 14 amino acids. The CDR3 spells CASSPQGPTDTQYF. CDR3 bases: TGTGCCAGCTCACCACAGGGGCCCACAGATACGCAGTATTTT. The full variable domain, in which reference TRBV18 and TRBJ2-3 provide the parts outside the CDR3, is NAGVMQNPRHLVRRRGQEARLRCSPMKGHSHVYWYRQLPEEGLKFMVYLQKENIIDESGMPKERFSAEFPKEGPSILRIQQVVRGDSAAYFCASSPQGPTDTQYFGPGTRLTVL.

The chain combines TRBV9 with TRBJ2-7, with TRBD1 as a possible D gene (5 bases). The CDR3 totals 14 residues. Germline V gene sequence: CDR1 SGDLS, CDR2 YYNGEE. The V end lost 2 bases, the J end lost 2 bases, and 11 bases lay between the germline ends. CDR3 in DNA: TGTGCCAGCAGCGTGGGGCGGATTGCCTACGAGCAGTACTTC. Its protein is CASSVGRIAYEQYF.

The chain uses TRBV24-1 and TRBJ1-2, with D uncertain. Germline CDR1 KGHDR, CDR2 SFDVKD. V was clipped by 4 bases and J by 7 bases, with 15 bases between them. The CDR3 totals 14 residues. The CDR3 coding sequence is TGTGCCACCAGTGAAACCGGGTCCACCTTTGGCTACACCTTC. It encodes CATSETGSTFGYTF.

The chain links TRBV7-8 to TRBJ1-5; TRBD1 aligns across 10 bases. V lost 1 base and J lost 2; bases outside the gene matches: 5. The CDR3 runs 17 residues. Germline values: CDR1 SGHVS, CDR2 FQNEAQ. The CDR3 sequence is CASSLGPGQGRNQPQHF. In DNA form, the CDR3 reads TGTGCCAGCAGCTTAGGCCCGGGACAGGGGCGCAATCAGCCCCAGCATTTT.

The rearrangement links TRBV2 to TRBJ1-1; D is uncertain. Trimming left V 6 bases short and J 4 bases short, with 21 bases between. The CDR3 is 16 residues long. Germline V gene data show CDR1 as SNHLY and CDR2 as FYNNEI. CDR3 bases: TGTGCCAGCAGCCCAACGTTATCCCCAAGGGTCACTGAAGCTTTCTTT. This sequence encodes CASSPTLSPRVTEAFF. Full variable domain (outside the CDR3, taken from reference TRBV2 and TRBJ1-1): EPEVTQTPSHQVTQMGQEVILRCVPISNHLYFYWYRQILGQKVEFLVSFYNNEISEKSEIFDDQFSVERPDGSNFTLKIRSTKLEDSAMYFCASSPTLSPRVTEAFFGQGTRLTVV.

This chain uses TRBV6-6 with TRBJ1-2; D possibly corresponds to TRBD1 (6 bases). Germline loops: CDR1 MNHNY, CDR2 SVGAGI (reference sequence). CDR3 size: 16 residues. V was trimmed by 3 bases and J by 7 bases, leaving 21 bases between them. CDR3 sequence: CASSYRVPARGFGYTF. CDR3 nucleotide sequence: TGTGCCAGCAGTTATAGGGTCCCGGCCAGGGGCTTTGGCTACACCTTC.

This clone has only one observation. CDR3 in amino acids: CASSHPSGYTF. In DNA, the CDR3 is TGCGCCAGCAGCCACCCGAGTGGCTACACCTTC. The rearrangement joins TRBV4-1 to TRBJ1-2, with D hard to call. CDR1 and CDR2 from the germline V gene are MGHRA and YSYEKL. The V and J ends lost 3 bases and 7 bases respectively, with 6 bases between them. The CDR3 is made up of 11 amino acids.

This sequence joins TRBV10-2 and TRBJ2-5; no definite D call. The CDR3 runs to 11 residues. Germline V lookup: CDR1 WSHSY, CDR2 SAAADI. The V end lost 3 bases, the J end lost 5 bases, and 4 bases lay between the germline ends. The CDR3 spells CASSEGETQYF. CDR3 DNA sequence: TGCGCCAGCAGTGAAGGGGAGACCCAGTACTTC.

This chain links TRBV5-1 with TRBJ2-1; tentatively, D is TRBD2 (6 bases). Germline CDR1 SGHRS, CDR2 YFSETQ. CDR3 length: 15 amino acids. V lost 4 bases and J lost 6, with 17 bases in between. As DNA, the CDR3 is TGCGCCAGCAGCCACACAACTCCGGGGGTCAATGAGCAGTTCTTC. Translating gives CASSHTTPGVNEQFF.

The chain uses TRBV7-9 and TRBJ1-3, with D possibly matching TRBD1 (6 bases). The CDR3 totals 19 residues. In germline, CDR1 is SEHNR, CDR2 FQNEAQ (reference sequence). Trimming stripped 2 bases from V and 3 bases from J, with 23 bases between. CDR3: CASSLTALGGQPFGNTIYF. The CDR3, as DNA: TGTGCCAGCAGCTTAACGGCCCTAGGGGGGCAGCCCTTTGGAAACACCATATATTTT.

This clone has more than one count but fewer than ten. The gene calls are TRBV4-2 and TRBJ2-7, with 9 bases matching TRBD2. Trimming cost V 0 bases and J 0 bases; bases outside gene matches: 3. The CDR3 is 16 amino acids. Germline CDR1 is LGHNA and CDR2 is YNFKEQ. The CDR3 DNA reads TGTGCCAGCAGCCAAGAAGGTAGCGGGAGCTCCTACGAGCAGTACTTC. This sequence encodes CASSQEGSGSSYEQYF.

The CDR3 sequence: CASLLRSSYEQYF. CDR3 DNA: TGTGCCAGCCTTCTAAGGAGCTCCTACGAGCAGTACTTC. The chain recombines TRBV28 with TRBJ2-7; D remains unclear. Germline CDR1 reads MDHEN; CDR2 reads SYDVKM. The CDR3 runs to 13 residues. Trimming took 8 bases from V and 0 from J, leaving 11 bases between them. Together with reference TRBV28 and TRBJ2-7, the CDR3 gives the full variable domain: DVKVTQSSRYLVKRTGEKVFLECVQDMDHENMFWYRQDPGLGLRLIYFSYDVKMKEKGDIPEGYSVSREKKERFSLILESASTNQTSMYLCASLLRSSYEQYFGPGTRLTVT.

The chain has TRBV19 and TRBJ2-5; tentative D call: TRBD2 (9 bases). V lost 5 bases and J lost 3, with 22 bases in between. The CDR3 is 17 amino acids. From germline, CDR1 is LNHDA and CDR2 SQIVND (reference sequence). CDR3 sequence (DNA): TGTGCCAGTAGTCCAAGGACAGGGCTAGCGGGAAAAGAGACCCAGTACTTC. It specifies CASSPRTGLAGKETQYF.

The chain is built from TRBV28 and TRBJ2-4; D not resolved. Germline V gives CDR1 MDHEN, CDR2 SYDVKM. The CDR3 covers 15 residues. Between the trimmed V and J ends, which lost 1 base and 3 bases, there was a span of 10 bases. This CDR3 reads CASSLSDLVKNIQYF. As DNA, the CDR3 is TGTGCCAGCAGTTTATCGGACCTGGTCAAAAACATTCAGTACTTC.

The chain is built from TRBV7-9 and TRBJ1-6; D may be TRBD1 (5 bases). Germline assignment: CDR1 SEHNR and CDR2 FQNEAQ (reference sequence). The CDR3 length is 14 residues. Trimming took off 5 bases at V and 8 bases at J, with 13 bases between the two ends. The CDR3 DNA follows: TGTGCCAGCAGCCCTATGGGGGGATATTCACCCCTCCACTTT. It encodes CASSPMGGYSPLHF. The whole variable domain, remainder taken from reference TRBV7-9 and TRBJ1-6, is DTGVSQNPRHKITKRGQNVTFRCDPISEHNRLYWYRQTLGQGPEFLTYFQNEAQLEKSRLLSDRFSAERPKGSFSTLEIQRTEQGDSAMYLCASSPMGGYSPLHFGNGTRLTVT.

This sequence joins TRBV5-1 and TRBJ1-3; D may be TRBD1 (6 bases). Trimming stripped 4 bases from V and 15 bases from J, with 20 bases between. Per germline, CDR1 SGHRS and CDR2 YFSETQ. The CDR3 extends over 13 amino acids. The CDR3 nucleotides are TGCGCCAGCAGCGCCCGACAGGACCAACCTAAATATTTT. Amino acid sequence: CASSARQDQPKYF.

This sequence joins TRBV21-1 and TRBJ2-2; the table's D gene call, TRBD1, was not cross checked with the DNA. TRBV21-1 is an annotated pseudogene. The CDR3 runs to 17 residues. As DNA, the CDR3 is TGTGCCAGCAGCAAAGATCACCAGGGGTCCGACACCGGGGAGCTGTTTTTT. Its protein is CASSKDHQGSDTGELFF.

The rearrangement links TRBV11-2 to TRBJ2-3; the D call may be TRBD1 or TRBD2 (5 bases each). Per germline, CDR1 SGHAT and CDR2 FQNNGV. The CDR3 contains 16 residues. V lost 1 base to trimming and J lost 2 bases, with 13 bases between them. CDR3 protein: CASSLVVGDHTDTQYF. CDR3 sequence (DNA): TGTGCCAGCAGCTTAGTTGTCGGGGACCACACAGATACGCAGTATTTT.

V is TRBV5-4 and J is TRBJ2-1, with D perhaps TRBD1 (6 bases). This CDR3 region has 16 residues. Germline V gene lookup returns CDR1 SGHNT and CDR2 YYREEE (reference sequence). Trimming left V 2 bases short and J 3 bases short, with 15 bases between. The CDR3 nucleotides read TGTGCCAGCAGCTTCGGTAGGCAACAGGGCTACAATGAGCAGTTCTTC. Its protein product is CASSFGRQQGYNEQFF. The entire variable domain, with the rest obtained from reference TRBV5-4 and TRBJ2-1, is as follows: ETGVTQSPTHLIKTRGQQVTLRCSSQSGHNTVSWYQQALGQGPQFIFQYYREEENGRGNFPPRFSGLQFPNYSSELNVNALELDDSALYLCASSFGRQQGYNEQFFGPGTRLTVL.

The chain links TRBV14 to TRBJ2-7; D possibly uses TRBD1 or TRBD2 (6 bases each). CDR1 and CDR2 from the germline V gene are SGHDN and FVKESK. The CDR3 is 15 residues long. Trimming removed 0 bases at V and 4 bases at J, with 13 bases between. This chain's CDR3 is CASSQEGGILYEQYF. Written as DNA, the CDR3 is TGTGCCAGCAGCCAAGAAGGGGGGATACTATACGAGCAGTACTTC.